Listed below are T cell receptor beta chains from one sample, sequenced in a study of blood T cells in healthy people across ages. Each CDR3 protein gets one entry after TCRdb re-called the 5' RACE reads with MiXCR. The repertoire consists of roughly 700,000 distinct CDR3 sequences, with roughly 49% occurring once and the leading ten covering roughly 30%. The material sequenced was blood. These receptors were obtained from a woman in her sixties or seventies in good health. Both conserved end residues are part of each CDR3. A D gene is named only where the DNA matches it firmly. Clone size is stated in some rows and not others, as once, few, many or a class when expanded.

d_call | j_call | clone_size | v_call | cdr3_aa | cdr3_nt
. | TRBJ1-2 | . | TRBV6-2/TRBV6-3 | CASSYLSYGYTF | TGTGCCAGCAGTTATTTAAGTTATGGCTACACCTTC
. | TRBJ2-4 | . | TRBV20-1 | CSAGVRFSENIQYF | TGCAGTGCGGGCGTGAGGTTTTCGGAAAACATTCAGTACTTC
TRBD2 | TRBJ2-3 | . | TRBV20-1 | CSARDPSGSGRGGTDTQYF | TGCAGTGCTAGAGACCCTAGCGGGAGTGGCCGAGGGGGCACAGATACGCAGTATTTT
TRBD2 | TRBJ2-3 | few | TRBV4-3 | CASSRSGGSMEDTQYF | TGCGCCAGCAGCCGCAGTGGCGGGAGTATGGAAGATACGCAGTATTTT
. | TRBJ1-1 | . | TRBV29-1 | CSAKTEVTEAFF | TGCAGCGCGAAGACAGAAGTCACTGAAGCTTTCTTT
TRBD1 | TRBJ1-2 | few | TRBV10-3 | CAVTGGSYGYTF | TGTGCCGTCACAGGGGGTAGCTATGGCTACACCTTC
. | TRBJ1-1 | . | TRBV10-3 | CAIRYSLNTEAFF | TGTGCCATCAGGTACAGCCTGAACACTGAAGCTTTCTTT
TRBD2 | TRBJ2-3 | . | TRBV6-1 | CASRRVAGVPTDTQYF | TGTGCCAGCCGAAGAGTAGCGGGAGTCCCCACAGATACGCAGTATTTT
TRBD2 | TRBJ2-1 | . | TRBV12-3/TRBV12-4 | CASSYGTRTLFF | TGTGCCAGCAGTTACGGGACTAGAACTTTGTTCTTC
. | TRBJ2-5 | few | TRBV27 | CASRALFLETQYF | TGTGCCAGCAGAGCCCTGTTTCTAGAGACCCAGTACTTC
TRBD1 | TRBJ2-3 | few | TRBV24-1 | CATSGGQYSSTDTQYF | TGTGCCACCAGTGGGGGACAGTACTCTAGCACAGATACGCAGTATTTT
. | TRBJ2-7 | once | TRBV4-1 | CASSRLGDVEQYF | TGCGCCAGCAGCCGGTTAGGGGACGTCGAGCAGTACTTC
. | TRBJ1-1 | few | TRBV27 | CASSPLGVLVTEAFF | TGTGCCAGCAGTCCTTTAGGGGTATTGGTCACTGAAGCTTTCTTT
TRBD2 | TRBJ2-1 | . | TRBV7-3 | CASSTPGGRADNEQFF | TGTGCCAGCAGCACTCCGGGTGGGAGGGCGGACAATGAGCAGTTCTTC
. | TRBJ2-1 | . | TRBV7-2 | CASSLALGLYNEQFF | TGTGCCAGCAGCTTAGCGCTGGGACTTTACAATGAGCAGTTCTTC
TRBD2 | TRBJ2-5 | once | TRBV20-1 | CSASSGRKETQYF | TGCAGTGCTTCAAGCGGGAGGAAAGAGACCCAGTACTTC
. | TRBJ1-1 | . | TRBV7-9 | CASSETQGNTEAFF | TGTGCCAGCAGCGAGACACAGGGTAACACTGAAGCTTTCTTT
. | TRBJ1-1 | . | TRBV2 | CASRVEGATEAFF | TGTGCCAGCAGGGTGGAAGGGGCTACTGAAGCTTTCTTT
. | TRBJ2-2 | . | TRBV5-5 | CASSLGDTGELFF | TGTGCCAGCAGCCTTGGTGACACCGGGGAGCTGTTTTTT
. | TRBJ1-1 | few | TRBV4-3 | CASSQVYGNPLNTEAFF | TGCGCCAGCAGCCAAGTTTACGGGAACCCCCTGAACACTGAAGCTTTCTTT
TRBD2 | TRBJ2-4 | . | TRBV20-1 | CSARDDSFGPSGSFAKNIQYF | TGCAGTGCTAGAGATGATTCATTTGGGCCTAGCGGGAGTTTTGCCAAAAACATTCAGTACTTC
. | TRBJ2-6 | . | TRBV6-1 | CASSETRFSGANVLTF | TGTGCCAGCAGTGAAACACGGTTCAGTGGGGCCAACGTCCTGACTTTC
TRBD1 | TRBJ1-2 | few | TRBV7-2 | CASSRNRQGVNYGYTF | TGTGCCAGCAGCCGTAATAGACAGGGGGTAAACTATGGCTACACCTTC
TRBD1 | TRBJ1-6 | . | TRBV4-2 | CASSQGQAEYNSPLHF | TGTGCCAGCAGCCAGGGACAGGCCGAATATAATTCACCCCTCCACTTT
. | TRBJ2-5 | . | TRBV10-3 | CAISSPGEVGETQYF | TGTGCCATCAGTTCCCCGGGCGAGGTGGGGGAGACCCAGTACTTC
. | TRBJ2-5 | . | TRBV20-1 | CSARGGDWTEETQYF | TGCAGTGCCCGTGGGGGGGATTGGACAGAAGAGACCCAGTACTTC
. | TRBJ2-2 | . | TRBV4-1 | CASSQDGGELFF | TGCGCCAGCAGCCAAGATGGCGGGGAGCTGTTTTTT
. | TRBJ2-5 | . | TRBV20-1 | CSARVPGLTNEQYF | TGCAGTGCTAGAGTTCCGGGACTTACAAATGAGCAGTACTTC
TRBD1 | TRBJ1-1 | . | TRBV20-1 | CARTGLNTEAFF | TGCGCCCGGACAGGGCTGAACACTGAAGCTTTCTTT
. | TRBJ2-5 | . | TRBV7-2 | CASSLGPIRGGETQYF | TGTGCCAGCAGCTTAGGCCCGATCAGGGGGGGTGAGACCCAGTACTTC
TRBD2 | TRBJ2-4 | . | TRBV28 | CASSLKLAGGPNIQYF | TGTGCCAGCAGTTTAAAACTAGCGGGAGGGCCAAACATTCAGTACTTC
. | TRBJ1-6 | . | TRBV27 | CASRAGWSPLHF | TGTGCCAGCAGGGCCGGGTGGTCACCCCTCCACTTT
TRBD1 | TRBJ2-5 | . | TRBV9 | CASSAQGLVQETQYF | TGTGCCAGCAGCGCACAGGGGCTTGTCCAAGAGACCCAGTACTTC
TRBD2 | TRBJ2-3 | . | TRBV4-3 | CASSQDDRASGREPDTQYF | TGCGCCAGCAGCCAAGACGATAGGGCTAGCGGGAGAGAACCAGATACGCAGTATTTT
. | TRBJ2-7 | . | TRBV10-3 | CAISESGPAVSEQYF | TGTGCCATCAGTGAGTCGGGCCCAGCGGTTTCCGAGCAGTACTTC
TRBD1 | TRBJ1-1 | . | TRBV20-1 | CSAIGGTGNTEAFF | TGCAGTGCTATAGGGGGGACAGGGAACACTGAAGCTTTCTTT
TRBD1 | TRBJ2-3 | . | TRBV6-6 | CASSYGRGDTQYF | TGTGCCAGCAGCTACGGCAGGGGGGATACGCAGTATTTT
TRBD2 | TRBJ2-7 | . | TRBV6-5 | CASSVAGVDYEQYF | TGTGCCAGCAGTGTAGCGGGAGTTGACTACGAGCAGTACTTC
TRBD2 | TRBJ2-5 | . | TRBV6-5 | CASSYGEGIETQYF | TGTGCCAGCAGTTACGGGGAGGGTATAGAGACCCAGTACTTC
. | TRBJ1-4 | few | TRBV4-3 | CASSQVVGFGVEKLFF | TGCGCCAGCAGCCAAGTGGTCGGGTTTGGGGTTGAAAAACTGTTTTTT
. | TRBJ2-1 | many | TRBV4-3 | CASSQGVGKGSYNEQFF | TGCGCCAGCAGCCAAGGCGTGGGTAAGGGCTCCTACAATGAGCAGTTCTTC
TRBD1 | TRBJ1-2 | many | TRBV12-3/TRBV12-4 | CASSPRQGYGYTF | TGTGCCAGCAGTCCCCGACAGGGCTATGGCTACACCTTC
. | TRBJ2-1 | many | TRBV7-2 | CASSFAPDSYNEQFF | TGTGCCAGCAGCTTTGCCCCGGACAGCTACAATGAGCAGTTCTTC
. | TRBJ1-2 | few | TRBV6-1 | CASSDVDYGYTF | TGTGCCAGCAGTGACGTGGACTATGGCTACACCTTC
TRBD2 | TRBJ2-3 | few | TRBV4-3 | CASSQDAGLAGITDTQYF | TGCGCCAGCAGCCAAGATGCCGGACTAGCGGGGATCACAGATACGCAGTATTTT
. | TRBJ2-7 | . | TRBV5-1 | CASSGAGRGYEQYF | TGCGCCAGCAGCGGAGCCGGGAGAGGCTACGAGCAGTACTTC
TRBD2 | TRBJ2-3 | . | TRBV20-1 | CSARALAGGPTDTQYF | TGCAGTGCTAGAGCGCTAGCGGGAGGGCCGACAGATACGCAGTATTTT
. | TRBJ2-3 | . | TRBV6-2/TRBV6-3 | CASSQRQDTQYF | TGTGCCAGCAGTCAAAGGCAAGATACGCAGTATTTT
TRBD2 | TRBJ2-5 | . | TRBV20-1 | CSARRGTSSETQYF | TGCAGTGCCCGGAGGGGGACTAGCTCGGAGACCCAGTACTTC
. | TRBJ2-3 | . | TRBV29-1 | CSVEQGGGIDTQYF | TGCAGCGTTGAACAAGGAGGAGGTATAGATACGCAGTATTTT